This TCR beta chain was retrieved from a study of spatial heterogeneity in lung cancer. The wider study: For the average unique TCR and UMI combination, more than 9.5 occurrences appeared in raw reads.

TCR cDNA molecules were tagged individually, and each one carried a unique molecular identifier. TCRdb reprocessed the 5' RACE reads with MiXCR, giving one entry per CDR3 protein. Of around 25,000 distinct CDR3 sequences listed, 10% to 15% are singletons. This clonotype was recorded many times. As to time point: sample taken at primary tumor resection. Tumor, nontumor lung or frozen PBMC supplied whole RNA that was sequenced unsorted. Untreated early-stage non-small cell lung cancer patients, 55 to 85 in total, were the donors. Germline CDR1 reads LGHNA; CDR2 reads YSLEER. This CDR3 region has 15 residues. V was cut by 2 bases and J by 5 bases, with 12 bases left in between.

The input for sequencing was PBMCs, taken at surgery. V is TRBV4-3 and J is TRBJ2-2, with D possibly matching TRBD1 (6 bases). This receptor was identified in a female donor with early-stage non-small cell lung cancer. In DNA, the CDR3 is TGCGCCAGCAGCCAATATTGGGGGCAGACCGGGGAGCTGTTTTTT. This encodes CASSQYWGQTGELFF.